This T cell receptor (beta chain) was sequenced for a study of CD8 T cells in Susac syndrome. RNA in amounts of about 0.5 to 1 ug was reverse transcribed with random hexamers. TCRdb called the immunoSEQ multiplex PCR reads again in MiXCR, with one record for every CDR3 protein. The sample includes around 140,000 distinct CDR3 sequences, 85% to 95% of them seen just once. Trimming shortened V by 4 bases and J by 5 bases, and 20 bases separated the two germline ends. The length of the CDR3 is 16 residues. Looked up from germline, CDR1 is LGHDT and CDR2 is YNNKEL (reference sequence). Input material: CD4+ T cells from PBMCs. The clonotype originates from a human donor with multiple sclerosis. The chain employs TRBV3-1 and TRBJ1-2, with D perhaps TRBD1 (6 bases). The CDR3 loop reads CASSPSTGTPAYGYTF. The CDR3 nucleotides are TGTGCCAGCAGCCCCTCTACCGGGACACCGGCTTATGGCTACACCTTC.